This entry lists 22 T cell receptor beta chains sequenced from one sample in a study of CD8 T cells in ankylosing spondylitis. TCRdb passed the 5' RACE reads through MiXCR, listing each CDR3 protein once. The sample carries about 240,000 distinct CDR3 sequences, around 7.8% recorded once. Source material: blood, either unsorted or a sorted T cell fraction (not recorded which). These receptors originate from a male donor with ankylosing spondylitis or in good health (not recorded which).

This clonotype was seen many times. This chain joins TRBV5-1 and TRBJ1-5; 10 nucleotides agree with TRBD1. The ends lost 4 bases at V and 4 bases at J; junction bases unmatched: 5. CDR1 is SGHRS and CDR2 is YFSETQ in the germline V gene. The CDR3 is 15 residues long. The CDR3 protein is CASSIGQGGNQPQHF. CDR3 coding DNA: TGCGCCAGCAGCATAGGACAGGGGGGTAATCAGCCCCAGCATTTT.

The chain employs TRBV10-3 and TRBJ2-7; D uncertain. This CDR3 comprises 19 residues. V was trimmed by 0 bases and J by 2 bases, leaving 23 bases between them. The germline V gene encodes CDR1 ENHRY and CDR2 SYGVKD. The CDR3: CAISESEGSILDPPYEQYF. In nucleotides, the CDR3 is TGTGCCATCAGTGAGTCGGAAGGCTCGATCCTAGATCCTCCCTACGAGCAGTACTTC.

This clonotype came up many times. V and J are TRBV7-8 and TRBJ1-1; 7 bases are a match to TRBD1. V trimming: 7 bases; J trimming: 8 bases; junction bases outside the gene matches: 10. This CDR3 is 13 amino acids long. Germline loops: CDR1 SGHVS, CDR2 FQNEAQ. The CDR3 is CASTKSRGFEAFF. DNA for the CDR3: TGTGCCAGCACCAAATCCAGGGGGTTCGAAGCTTTCTTT.

This clonotype has a handful of counts. The chain recombines TRBV20-1 with TRBJ1-1, with D hard to call. Germline CDR1 DFQATT, CDR2 SNEGSKA (reference sequence). V was pared by 0 bases and J by 4 bases, with 12 bases between. The CDR3 is made up of 14 amino acids. CDR3 residues: CSAREASQGTEAFF. The CDR3 DNA reads as TGCAGTGCTAGAGAGGCGTCTCAAGGCACTGAAGCTTTCTTT.

Only a few counts were recorded for this clonotype. This chain links TRBV12-3 or TRBV12-4 with TRBJ1-5; no firm D call. Deletions cut 5 bases from V and 2 bases from J, with 13 bases between. CDR3 length equals 15 residues. CDR3 protein: CASSAPISGNQPQHF. CDR3 DNA sequence: TGTGCCAGCAGTGCCCCTATTTCAGGCAATCAGCCCCAGCATTTT.

This clonotype was counted many times. This chain uses TRBV12-5 with TRBJ1-6; D perhaps matches TRBD1 (6 bases). Germline CDR1 LGHNT, CDR2 FRNRAP. V was trimmed by 6 bases and J by 2 bases, leaving 20 bases between them. The CDR3 has 18 residues. CDR3 sequence: CASGRITGRQTYNSPLHF. CDR3 sequence (DNA): TGTGCTAGTGGCCGTATAACAGGGCGGCAGACCTATAATTCACCCCTCCACTTT.

The genes are TRBV5-1 and TRBJ2-3; D remains ambiguous. The germline CDR1 and CDR2 sequences are SGHRS and YFSETQ. The germline V and J ends were trimmed by 2 bases and 6 bases, with 16 bases remaining between them. The CDR3 has 15 residues. The CDR3 region is CASSFKNSVSDTQYF. Written as DNA, the CDR3 is TGCGCCAGCAGCTTTAAAAACTCAGTAAGCGATACGCAGTATTTT.

Concerning this clonotype itself: A read error may explain this, as a much larger clone is one base away. The V call is TRBV7-2, the J call TRBJ2-3, with a weak D call TRBD1 (7 bases). The CDR3 consists of 17 residues. From germline, CDR1 is SGHTA and CDR2 FQGNSA. In DNA, the CDR3 is TGTGCCAGCAGCTTAAAGGCGGGGTCCCAGGGGGTAGATACGGAGTATTTT. Translating it yields CASSLKAGSQGVDTEYF.

This clonotype appeared many times. This chain joins TRBV6-2 or TRBV6-3 and TRBJ2-7, with 8 bases that match TRBD1. V trimming: 6 bases; J trimming: 2 bases; junction bases outside the gene matches: 6. CDR1 MNHEY and CDR2 SVGEGT come from the germline V gene. The CDR3 spans 14 residues. This CDR3 is CASRQRTGPYEQYF. CDR3 nucleotides: TGTGCCAGCAGACAAAGGACAGGGCCCTACGAGCAGTACTTC.

The sample holds many counts of this clonotype. The chain links TRBV20-1 to TRBJ1-2, with D tentatively TRBD1 (6 bases). From germline, CDR1 is DFQATT and CDR2 SNEGSKA (reference sequence). This CDR3 contains 13 residues. Trimming shortened V by 3 bases and J by 5 bases, and 13 bases separated the two germline ends. The DNA of the CDR3 is TGCAGTGCTAGTGCCAGGGGAGGATATGGCTACACCTTC. Translated: CSASARGGYGYTF.

In its sample, this clonotype was seen many times. The rearrangement links TRBV7-2 to TRBJ2-3, with 15 bases matching TRBD2. Trimming cost V 4 bases and J 4 bases; bases outside gene matches: 6. CDR1 is SGHTA and CDR2 is FQGNSA in the germline V gene. The CDR3 has 17 residues. CDR3 sequence: CASSSGLAGGTADTQYF. CDR3 nucleotides: TGTGCCAGCAGCTCGGGACTAGCGGGGGGCACCGCAGATACGCAGTATTTT.

This clonotype came up many times. V usage is TRBV5-1 and J usage is TRBJ2-3; the match to TRBD2 covers 11 bases. The CDR3 spans 17 residues. Trimming removed 2 bases from V and 0 bases from J; junction bases left unmatched: 5. Looked up from germline, CDR1 is SGHRS and CDR2 is YFSETQ. In DNA form, the CDR3 reads TGCGCCAGCAGCTTTAATAGCGGGGGGGCGAGCACAGATACGCAGTATTTT. It codes for CASSFNSGGASTDTQYF.

This clonotype was counted only a few times. The rearrangement joins TRBV19 to TRBJ2-1; 13 bases agree with TRBD2. The length of the CDR3 is 16 residues. V gave up 3 bases and J gave up 8 bases; unmatched junction bases: 7. Germline-derived CDR1 and CDR2 are LNHDA and SQIVND (reference sequence). CDR3 DNA sequence: TGTGCCAGTAGTATCCGGACTAGCGGGAGTTGGGATGAGCAGTTCTTC. Protein sequence: CASSIRTSGSWDEQFF. Full variable domain (missing parts from reference TRBV19 and TRBJ2-1): DGGITQSPKYLFRKEGQNVTLSCEQNLNHDAMYWYRQDPGQGLRLIYYSQIVNDFQKGDIAEGYSVSREKKESFPLTVTSAQKNPTAFYLCASSIRTSGSWDEQFFGPGTRLTVL.

To note about this clonotype: This may be a read error, as it is one base from a much larger clone. This CDR3 is missing its conserved last phenylalanine or tryptophan, likely due to a read error. The V call is TRBV6-2 or TRBV6-3, the J call TRBJ2-1; a weak D match, TRBD1 (6 bases). This CDR3 spans 13 amino acids. Trimming pared 7 bases from V and 6 bases from J, leaving 13 bases between. Germline loops: CDR1 MNHEY, CDR2 SVGEGT. CDR3 DNA sequence: TGTGCCAGCAACCTGGGGGCAGTCAATGAGCAGTTCCTC. Its protein product is CASNLGAVNEQFL.

This clonotype was detected ten times or more. The rearrangement links TRBV11-2 to TRBJ2-5; D unclear. V was trimmed by 2 bases and J by 2 bases, leaving 9 bases between them. The CDR3 is made up of 14 amino acids. Germline V lookup: CDR1 SGHAT, CDR2 FQNNGV. The CDR3 spells CASSLYLRQETQYF. The CDR3 nucleotides are TGTGCCAGCAGCTTATATTTGAGACAAGAGACCCAGTACTTC.

This clonotype showed up many times. CDR3 DNA: TGTGCCAGCAGCTTAGGACTAGCTCAAGAGACCCAGTACTTC. Residues: CASSLGLAQETQYF. The chain has TRBV7-6 and TRBJ2-5; TRBD2 aligns across 7 bases. V trimming: 1 base; J trimming: 2 bases; junction bases outside the gene matches: 1. Germline assignment: CDR1 SGHVS and CDR2 FNYEAQ. The CDR3 has 14 amino acids.

Only one count was recorded for this clonotype. The chain recombines TRBV11-3 with TRBJ1-2; D ambiguous. Between the trimmed V and J ends, which lost 1 base and 8 bases, there was a span of 17 bases. Germline-derived CDR1 and CDR2 are SGHNT and YENEEA. The CDR3 runs to 15 residues. The CDR3 sequence is CASSLGIGETAGYTF. DNA for the CDR3: TGTGCCAGCAGCTTAGGAATCGGGGAGACGGCGGGCTACACCTTC.

This chain connects TRBV29-1 to TRBJ1-5; D gene unclear. CDR1 is SQVTM and CDR2 is ANQGSEA in the germline V gene. The CDR3 has 13 residues. Trimming removed 4 bases at V and 6 bases at J, with 13 bases between. The CDR3 sequence: CSVAGDLSQPQHF. In DNA form, the CDR3 reads TGCAGCGTTGCGGGAGACCTTAGTCAGCCCCAGCATTTT.

In this sample, this clonotype turned up many times. The chain couples TRBV6-1 to TRBJ2-3; D is perhaps TRBD1 (6 bases). Germline values: CDR1 MNHNS, CDR2 SASEGT. The V end lost 6 bases, the J end lost 1 base, and 11 bases lay between the germline ends. The CDR3 sequence is 14 residues long. CDR3 residues: CASREQGGTDTQYF. The CDR3 DNA reads TGTGCCAGCAGGGAACAGGGTGGCACAGATACGCAGTATTTT.

This clonotype was detected ten times or more. The chain is built from TRBV12-3 or TRBV12-4 and TRBJ1-2, with a weak D call TRBD1 (6 bases). This CDR3 is 15 amino acids long. Trimming left V 5 bases short and J 4 bases short, with 17 bases between. The CDR3 DNA reads as TGTGCCAGCAGTCGAGCAGGACAGCTACTCTATGGCTACACCTTC. Translated, it gives CASSRAGQLLYGYTF.

The table lists this clonotype with many counts. This chain uses TRBV20-1 with TRBJ1-2; D gene unclear. Germline V CDR1 and CDR2: DFQATT, SNEGSKA (reference sequence). Trimming removed 5 bases from V and 3 bases from J, with 13 bases in between. The CDR3 totals 13 residues. This CDR3 reads CSAPDASYYGYTF. The CDR3, as DNA: TGCAGTGCTCCCGACGCTTCCTACTATGGCTACACCTTC.

This clonotype was seen a handful of times. The V call is TRBV20-1, the J call TRBJ2-1, with 14 bases identical to TRBD2. The ends lost 6 bases at V and 7 bases at J; junction bases unmatched: 11. Germline values: CDR1 DFQATT, CDR2 SNEGSKA (reference sequence). This CDR3 spans 16 amino acids. The CDR3 coding sequence is TGCAGTGCCACCGGACTAGCGGGAGGAGTGATAAATGAGCAGTTCTTC. Translated: CSATGLAGGVINEQFF.